This T cell receptor beta chain is drawn from a study of cytomegalovirus exposure and HLA in healthy donors. The donors were part of the validation cohort of 95 to 150 subjects. That cohort was separate from the first cohort, which comprised fewer than 800 subjects. About this clone: The target antigen is unknown.

TCRdb's table, derived via immunoSEQ multiplex PCR, lists solely in-frame clones and lacks some. The table lists 40,000 to 60,000 clones, approximately 93% of them singletons, with 7.8% in the top ten. The CDR3 spans 15 residues. In germline, CDR1 is MNHEY, CDR2 SMNVEV (reference sequence). Trimming cost V 10 bases and J 6 bases; bases outside gene matches: 14. Study conclusions and caveats: Generally TCR sequences proved uncommon, though certain public TCRs appeared in numerous donors. Over 150 TCR beta chains were listed as cytomegalovirus-associated.

The clonotype comes from a woman under 30 in good health and CMV-seropositive. The chain links TRBV27 to TRBJ2-3; 9 bases align to TRBD1. Source material: PBMCs. The CDR3 DNA follows: TGTGCCACCGCCGGACAGGGGAAGTCGTCGGATACGCAGTATTTT. It encodes CATAGQGKSSDTQYF.